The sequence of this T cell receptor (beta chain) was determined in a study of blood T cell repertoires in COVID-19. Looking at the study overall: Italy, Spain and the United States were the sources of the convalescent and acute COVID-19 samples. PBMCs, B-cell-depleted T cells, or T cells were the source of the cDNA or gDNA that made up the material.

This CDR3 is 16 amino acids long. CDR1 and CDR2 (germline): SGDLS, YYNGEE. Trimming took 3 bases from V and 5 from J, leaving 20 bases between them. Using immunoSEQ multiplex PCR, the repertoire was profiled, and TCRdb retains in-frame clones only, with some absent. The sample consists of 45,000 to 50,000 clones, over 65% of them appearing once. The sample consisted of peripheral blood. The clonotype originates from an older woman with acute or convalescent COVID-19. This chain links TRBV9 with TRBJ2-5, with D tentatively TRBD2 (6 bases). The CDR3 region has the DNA TGTGCCAGCAGCGCGACTCCAGGGCACAGCGGGGAGACCCAGTACTTC. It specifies CASSATPGHSGETQYF.